This T cell receptor beta chain was captured in a study of T-cell memory formation after mild COVID-19. Findings and caveats of the study: Shrinking CD4+ clones were chiefly CM and EM; CD8+ ones were chiefly EMRA.

For this clonotype: Its matching antigen is unknown.

V was clipped by 1 base and J by 1 base; unmatched bases: 7. CDR3 length: 18 amino acids. CDR1 is SGHVS, CDR2 FNYEAQ, per germline. Using constant-segment primers, 5'RACE produced TCR alpha and TCR beta cDNA libraries carrying sample barcodes and UMIs. TCRdb reprocessed the 5' RACE reads via MiXCR and lists one record per CDR3 protein. This sample has approximately 580,000 distinct CDR3 sequences, with 20% found just once. The source material was PBMCs or a T cell subset sorted from them (not recorded which). V and J are TRBV7-6 and TRBJ2-1, with 10 nucleotides matching TRBD2. The clonotype was recovered from an adult woman who had mild COVID-19 (a few samples of this study predate the infection). Cell type and time point are not known. CDR3 loop: CASSLGPLAGVSYNEQFF. The CDR3 DNA follows: TGTGCCAGCAGCTTAGGACCCCTAGCGGGAGTTTCCTACAATGAGCAGTTCTTC.